This TCR beta chain was retrieved from a study of blood T cells in healthy people across ages. The study, taken as a whole, reports: Without sorted subsets, naive and antigen-experienced compartments could not be conclusively compared. Age showed a roughly linear inverse relationship with TCR beta diversity per million T cells.

Trimming cost V 6 bases and J 4 bases, with 20 bases left between them. Germline loops: CDR1 MDHEN, CDR2 SYDVKM. This CDR3 comprises 16 residues. Primers used in a second PCR of about 7 to 12 cycles were a sample-barcoded 5' primer and a J-beta primer mix. TCRdb re-called the 5' RACE reads with MiXCR, one entry per CDR3 protein. The sample consists of over a million distinct CDR3 sequences, 42% of them appearing once. To note about this clonotype: Its antigen is as yet unknown.

Caucasian individuals from Russia who were healthy and aged 6 to 90 acted as donors. The V call is TRBV28, the J call TRBJ2-3; D assignment may be TRBD1 or TRBD2 (6 bases each). Material for sequencing was blood. The receptor was isolated from a woman aged 18 to 35 in good health. The CDR3 DNA reads as TGTGCCAGCAGACCCGAGCGTGGACGGGGGCCAGATACGCAGTATTTT. Translated, it gives CASRPERGRGPDTQYF.